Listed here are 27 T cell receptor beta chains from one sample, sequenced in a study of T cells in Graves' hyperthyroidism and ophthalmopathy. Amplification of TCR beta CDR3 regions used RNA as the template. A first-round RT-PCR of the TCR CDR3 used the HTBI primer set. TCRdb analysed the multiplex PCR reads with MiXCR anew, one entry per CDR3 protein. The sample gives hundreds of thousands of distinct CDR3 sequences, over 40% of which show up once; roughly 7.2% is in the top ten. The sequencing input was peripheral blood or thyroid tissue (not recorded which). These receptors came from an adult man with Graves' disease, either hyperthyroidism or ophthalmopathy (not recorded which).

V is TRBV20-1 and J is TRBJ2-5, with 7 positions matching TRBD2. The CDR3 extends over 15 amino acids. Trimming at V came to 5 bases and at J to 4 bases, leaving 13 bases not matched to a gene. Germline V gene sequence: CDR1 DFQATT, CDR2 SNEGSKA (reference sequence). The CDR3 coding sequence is TGCAGTGCTGGGCCCCCTGGAGCGGGAAGAGAGACCCAGTACTTC. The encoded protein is CSAGPPGAGRETQYF.

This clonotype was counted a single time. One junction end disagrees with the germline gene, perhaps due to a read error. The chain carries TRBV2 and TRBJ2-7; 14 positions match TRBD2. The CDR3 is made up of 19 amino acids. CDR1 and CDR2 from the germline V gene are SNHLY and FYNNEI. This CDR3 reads CASSKASGTSGGTTYGQYF. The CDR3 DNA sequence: TGTGCCAGCAGTAAAGCAAGTGGGACTAGCGGGGGAACTACCTACGGGCAGTACTTC.

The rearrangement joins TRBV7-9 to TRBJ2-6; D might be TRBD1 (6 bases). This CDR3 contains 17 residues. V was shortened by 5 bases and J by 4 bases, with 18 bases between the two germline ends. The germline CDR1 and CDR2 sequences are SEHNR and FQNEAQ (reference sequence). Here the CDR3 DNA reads TGTGCCAGCAGCCGGGACACTCAAACGGGCGGGGCCAACGTCCTGACTTTC. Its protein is CASSRDTQTGGANVLTF.

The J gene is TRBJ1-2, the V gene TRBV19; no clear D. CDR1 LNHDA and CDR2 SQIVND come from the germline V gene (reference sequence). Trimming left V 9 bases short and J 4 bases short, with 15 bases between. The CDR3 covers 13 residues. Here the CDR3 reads CASSFGRSYGYTF. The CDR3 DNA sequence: TGTGCCAGCAGTTTCGGACGGAGCTATGGCTACACCTTC.

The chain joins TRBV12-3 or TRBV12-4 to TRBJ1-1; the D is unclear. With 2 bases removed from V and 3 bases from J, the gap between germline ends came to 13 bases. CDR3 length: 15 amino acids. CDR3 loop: CASSLWARSDTEAFF. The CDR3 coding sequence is TGTGCCAGCAGTTTATGGGCCCGATCGGACACTGAAGCTTTCTTT.

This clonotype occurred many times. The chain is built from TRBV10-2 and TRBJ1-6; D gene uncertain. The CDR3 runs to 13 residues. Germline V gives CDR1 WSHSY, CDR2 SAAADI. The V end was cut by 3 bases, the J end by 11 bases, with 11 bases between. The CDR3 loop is CASSEPRTAPLHF. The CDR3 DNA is TGCGCCAGCAGTGAACCCAGGACGGCACCCCTCCACTTT.

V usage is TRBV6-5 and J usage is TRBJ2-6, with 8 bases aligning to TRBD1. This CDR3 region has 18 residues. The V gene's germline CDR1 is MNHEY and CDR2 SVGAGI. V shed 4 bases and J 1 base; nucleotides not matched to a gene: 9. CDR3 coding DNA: TGTGCCAGCAGTTTTTTTGGACAGGGAGGTTCTGGGGCCAACGTCCTGACTTTC. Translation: CASSFFGQGGSGANVLTF.

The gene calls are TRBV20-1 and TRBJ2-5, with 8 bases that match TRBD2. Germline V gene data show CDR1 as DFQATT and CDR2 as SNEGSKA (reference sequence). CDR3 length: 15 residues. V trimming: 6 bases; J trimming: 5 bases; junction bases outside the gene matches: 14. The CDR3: CSANSPGRVGETQYF. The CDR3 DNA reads TGCAGTGCCAACTCGCCCGGGAGGGTGGGGGAGACCCAGTACTTC.

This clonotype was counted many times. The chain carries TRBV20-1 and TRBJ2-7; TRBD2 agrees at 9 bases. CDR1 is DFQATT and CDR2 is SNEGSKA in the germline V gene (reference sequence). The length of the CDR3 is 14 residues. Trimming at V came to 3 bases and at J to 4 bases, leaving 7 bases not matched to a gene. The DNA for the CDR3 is TGCAGTGCTAGCCATAGCGGGAGTAGGTACGAGCAGTACTTC. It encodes CSASHSGSRYEQYF.

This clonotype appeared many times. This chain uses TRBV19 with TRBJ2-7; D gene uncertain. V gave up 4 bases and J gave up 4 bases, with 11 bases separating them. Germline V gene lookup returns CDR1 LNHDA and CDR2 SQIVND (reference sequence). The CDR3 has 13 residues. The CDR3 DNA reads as TGTGCCAGTAGTAGGGGATTGGCGTACGAGCAGTACTTC. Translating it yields CASSRGLAYEQYF.

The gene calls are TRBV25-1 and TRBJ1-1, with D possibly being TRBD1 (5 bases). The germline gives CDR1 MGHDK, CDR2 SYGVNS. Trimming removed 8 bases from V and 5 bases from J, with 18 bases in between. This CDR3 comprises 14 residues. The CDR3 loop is CASLERGVWTEAFF. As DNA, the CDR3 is TGTGCCAGCTTAGAGAGAGGGGTATGGACTGAAGCTTTCTTT.

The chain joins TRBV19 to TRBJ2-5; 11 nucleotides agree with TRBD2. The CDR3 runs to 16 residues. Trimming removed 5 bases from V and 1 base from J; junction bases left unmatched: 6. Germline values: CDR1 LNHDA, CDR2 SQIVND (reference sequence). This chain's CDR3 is CASSAVAGGPQETQYF. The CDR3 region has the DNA TGTGCCAGTAGTGCCGTAGCGGGAGGGCCCCAAGAGACCCAGTACTTC.

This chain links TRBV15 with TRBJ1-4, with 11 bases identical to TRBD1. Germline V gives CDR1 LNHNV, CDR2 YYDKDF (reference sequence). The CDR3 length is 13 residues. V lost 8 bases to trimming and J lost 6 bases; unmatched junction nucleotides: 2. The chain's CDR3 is CATAGQGDEKLFF. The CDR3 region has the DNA TGTGCCACCGCGGGACAGGGGGATGAAAAACTGTTTTTT.

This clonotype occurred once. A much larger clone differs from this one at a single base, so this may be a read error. In DNA, the CDR3 is TGTGCCAGCAGCAACCGACAGGGACCCTACGAGCAGTACTTC. It yields the protein CASSNRQGPYEQYF. This rearrangement joins TRBV7-9 to TRBJ2-7, with 7 bases identical to TRBD1. The CDR3 loop spans 14 amino acids. The V gene's germline CDR1 is SEHNR and CDR2 FQNEAQ (reference sequence). J lost 2 bases, V lost 5 bases, and 6 bases had no gene match.

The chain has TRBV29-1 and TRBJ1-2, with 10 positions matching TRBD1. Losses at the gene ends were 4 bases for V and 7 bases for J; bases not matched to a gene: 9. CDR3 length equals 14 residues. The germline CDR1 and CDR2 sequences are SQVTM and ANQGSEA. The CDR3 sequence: CSVVSGTGAFGYTF. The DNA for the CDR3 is TGCAGCGTTGTAAGTGGGACAGGGGCTTTTGGCTACACCTTC.

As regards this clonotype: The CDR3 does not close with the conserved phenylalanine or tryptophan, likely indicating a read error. CDR3 sequence: CATSDLGVGDYGYTL. CDR3 nucleotides: TGTGCCACCAGTGATTTGGGGGTAGGGGACTATGGCTACACCCTC. The rearrangement joins TRBV24-1 to TRBJ1-2; weak D call: TRBD1 (5 bases). Trimming stripped 0 bases from V and 3 bases from J, with 10 bases between. In germline, CDR1 is KGHDR, CDR2 SFDVKD. The CDR3 runs to 15 residues.

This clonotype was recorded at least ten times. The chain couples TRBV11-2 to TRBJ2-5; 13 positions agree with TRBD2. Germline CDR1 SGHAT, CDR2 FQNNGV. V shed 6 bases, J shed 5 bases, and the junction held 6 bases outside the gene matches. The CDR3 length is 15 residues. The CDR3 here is CASRRGTSGEETQYF. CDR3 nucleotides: TGTGCCAGCAGGCGCGGGACTAGCGGGGAGGAGACCCAGTACTTC. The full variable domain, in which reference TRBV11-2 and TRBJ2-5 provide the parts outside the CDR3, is EAGVAQSPRYKIIEKRQSVAFWCNPISGHATLYWYQQILGQGPKLLIQFQNNGVVDDSQLPKDRFSAERLKGVDSTLKIQPAKLEDSAVYLCASRRGTSGEETQYFGPGTRLLVL.

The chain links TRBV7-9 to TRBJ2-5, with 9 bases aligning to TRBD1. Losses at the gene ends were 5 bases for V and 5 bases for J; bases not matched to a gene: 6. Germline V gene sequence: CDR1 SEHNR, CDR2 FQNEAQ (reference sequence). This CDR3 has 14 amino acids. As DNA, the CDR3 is TGTGCCAGCAGCCTGGACAGGGGATTCGAGACCCAGTACTTC. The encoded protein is CASSLDRGFETQYF.

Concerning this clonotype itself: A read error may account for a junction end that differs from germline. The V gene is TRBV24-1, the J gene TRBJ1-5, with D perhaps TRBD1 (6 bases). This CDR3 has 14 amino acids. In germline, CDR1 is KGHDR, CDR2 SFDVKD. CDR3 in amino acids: CASSYNRANQPQHF. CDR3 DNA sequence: TGTGCCAGCAGTTACAACAGGGCCAATCAGCCCCAGCATTTT.

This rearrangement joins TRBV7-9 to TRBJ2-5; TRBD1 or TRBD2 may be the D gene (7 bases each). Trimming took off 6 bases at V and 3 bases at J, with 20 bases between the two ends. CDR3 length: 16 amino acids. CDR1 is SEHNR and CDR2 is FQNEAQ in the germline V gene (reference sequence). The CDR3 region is CASSFGGRGLEETQYF. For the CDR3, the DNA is TGTGCCAGCAGTTTCGGAGGGAGGGGGCTCGAAGAGACCCAGTACTTC.

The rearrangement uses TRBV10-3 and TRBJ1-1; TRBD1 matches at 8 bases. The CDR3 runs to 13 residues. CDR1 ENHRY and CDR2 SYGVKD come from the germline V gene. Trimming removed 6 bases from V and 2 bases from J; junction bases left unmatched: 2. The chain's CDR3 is CAIRTGDNTEAFF. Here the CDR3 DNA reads TGTGCCATCAGGACAGGGGACAACACTGAAGCTTTCTTT.

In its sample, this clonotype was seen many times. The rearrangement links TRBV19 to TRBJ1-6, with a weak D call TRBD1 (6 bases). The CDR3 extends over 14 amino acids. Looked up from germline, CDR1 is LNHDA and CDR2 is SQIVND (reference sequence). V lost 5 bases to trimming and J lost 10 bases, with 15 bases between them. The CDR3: CASSPTGRESPLHF. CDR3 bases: TGTGCCAGTAGTCCTACAGGGAGGGAATCACCCCTCCACTTT.

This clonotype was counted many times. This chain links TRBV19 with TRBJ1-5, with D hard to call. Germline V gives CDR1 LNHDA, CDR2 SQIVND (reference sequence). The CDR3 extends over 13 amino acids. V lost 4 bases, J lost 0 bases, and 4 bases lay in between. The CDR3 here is CASSTGSNQPQHF. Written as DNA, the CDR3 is TGTGCCAGTAGTACGGGTAGCAATCAGCCCCAGCATTTT.

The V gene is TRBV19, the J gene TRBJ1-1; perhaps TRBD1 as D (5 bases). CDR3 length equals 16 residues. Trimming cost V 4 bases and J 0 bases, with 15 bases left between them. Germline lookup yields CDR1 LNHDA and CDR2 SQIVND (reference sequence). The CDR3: CASSTGQGVMNTEAFF. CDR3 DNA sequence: TGTGCCAGTAGTACCGGCCAGGGAGTTATGAACACTGAAGCTTTCTTT. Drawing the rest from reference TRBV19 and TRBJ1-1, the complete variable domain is DGGITQSPKYLFRKEGQNVTLSCEQNLNHDAMYWYRQDPGQGLRLIYYSQIVNDFQKGDIAEGYSVSREKKESFPLTVTSAQKNPTAFYLCASSTGQGVMNTEAFFGQGTRLTVV.

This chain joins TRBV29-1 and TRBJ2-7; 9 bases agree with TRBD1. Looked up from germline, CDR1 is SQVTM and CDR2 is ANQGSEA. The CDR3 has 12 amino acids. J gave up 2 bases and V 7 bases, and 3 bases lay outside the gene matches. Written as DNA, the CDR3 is TGCAGCGCCTGGACAGGGGCCTACGAGCAGTACTTC. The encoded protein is CSAWTGAYEQYF.

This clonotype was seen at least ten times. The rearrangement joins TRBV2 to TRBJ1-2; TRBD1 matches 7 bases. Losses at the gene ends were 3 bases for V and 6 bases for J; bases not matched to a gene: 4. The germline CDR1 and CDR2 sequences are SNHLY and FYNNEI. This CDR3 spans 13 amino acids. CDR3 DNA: TGTGCCAGCAGTGACGACAGGGCAGATGGCTACACCTTC. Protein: CASSDDRADGYTF.

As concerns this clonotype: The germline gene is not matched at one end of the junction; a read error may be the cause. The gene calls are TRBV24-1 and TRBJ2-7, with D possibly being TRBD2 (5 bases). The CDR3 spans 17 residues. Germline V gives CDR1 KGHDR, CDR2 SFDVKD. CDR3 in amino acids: CASSYSLRGKTSYEQYF. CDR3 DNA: TGTGCCAGCAGTTACTCCCTCCGGGGAAAAACCTCCTACGAGCAGTACTTC.